This record looks at one T cell receptor beta chain sequence and its context. The data were produced by immunoSEQ multiplex PCR, yet TCRdb's version contains in-frame clones alone and is incomplete. The sample records just under 35,000 clones, approximately 89% being singletons. The entry originates in a study of blood T cell repertoires in COVID-19. V was clipped by 0 bases and J by 7 bases, with 18 bases between them. This CDR3 comprises 17 residues. Germline V gives CDR1 WSHSY, CDR2 SAAADI. This chain links TRBV10-2 with TRBJ1-4, with TRBD1 as a possible D gene (5 bases). The sample taken for sequencing was peripheral blood. This TCR derives from a human donor in a cohort sampled during active COVID-19. CDR3 region: CASSESIRGSGREKLFF. In nucleotides, the CDR3 is TGCGCCAGCAGTGAGTCGATAAGGGGATCAGGGCGTGAAAAACTGTTTTTT.